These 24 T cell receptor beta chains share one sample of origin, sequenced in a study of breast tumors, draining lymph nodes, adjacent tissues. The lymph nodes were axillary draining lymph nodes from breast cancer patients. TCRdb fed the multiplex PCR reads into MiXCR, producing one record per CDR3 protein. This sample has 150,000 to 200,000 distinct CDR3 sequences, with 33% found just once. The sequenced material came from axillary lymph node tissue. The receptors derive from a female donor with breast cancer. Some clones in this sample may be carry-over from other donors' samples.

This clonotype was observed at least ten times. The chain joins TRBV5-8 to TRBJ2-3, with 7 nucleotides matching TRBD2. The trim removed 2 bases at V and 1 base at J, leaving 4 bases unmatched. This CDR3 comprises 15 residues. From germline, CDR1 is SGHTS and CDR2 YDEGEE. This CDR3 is CASSLRRERTDTQYF. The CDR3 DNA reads TGTGCCAGCAGCTTACGGCGGGAGCGCACAGATACGCAGTATTTT.

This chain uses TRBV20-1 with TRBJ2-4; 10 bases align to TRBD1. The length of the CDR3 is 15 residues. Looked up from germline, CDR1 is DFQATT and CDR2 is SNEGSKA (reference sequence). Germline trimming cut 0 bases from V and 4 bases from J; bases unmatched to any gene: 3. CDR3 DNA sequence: TGCAGTGCTAGAGAGGACAGGGGGATGAAAAACATTCAGTACTTC. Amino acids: CSAREDRGMKNIQYF.

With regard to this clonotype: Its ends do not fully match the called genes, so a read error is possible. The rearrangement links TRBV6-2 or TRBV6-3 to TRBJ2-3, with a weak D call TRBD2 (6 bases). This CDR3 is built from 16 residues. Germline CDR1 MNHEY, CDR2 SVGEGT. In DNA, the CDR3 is TGTGCCAGCAGTCACTCGTTGGAGGGAGGCACAGATACGCAGTATTTT. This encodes CASSHSLEGGTDTQYF.

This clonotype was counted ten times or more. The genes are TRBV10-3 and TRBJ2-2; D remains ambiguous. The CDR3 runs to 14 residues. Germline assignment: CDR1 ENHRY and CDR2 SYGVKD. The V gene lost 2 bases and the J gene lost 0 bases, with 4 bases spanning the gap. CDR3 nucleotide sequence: TGTGCCATCAGTGAGGCATCGAACACCGGGGAGCTGTTTTTT. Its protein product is CAISEASNTGELFF.

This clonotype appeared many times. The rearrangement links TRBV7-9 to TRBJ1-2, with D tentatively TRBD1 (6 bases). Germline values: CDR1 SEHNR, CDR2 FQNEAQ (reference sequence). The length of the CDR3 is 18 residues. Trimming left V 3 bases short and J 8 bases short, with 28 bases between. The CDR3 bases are TGTGCCAGCAGCTTCAAGGCCGGGGGGCGTCGAGGGGTTGGGGGCTACACCTTC. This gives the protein CASSFKAGGRRGVGGYTF. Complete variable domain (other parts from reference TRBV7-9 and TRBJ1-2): DTGVSQNPRHKITKRGQNVTFRCDPISEHNRLYWYRQTLGQGPEFLTYFQNEAQLEKSRLLSDRFSAERPKGSFSTLEIQRTEQGDSAMYLCASSFKAGGRRGVGGYTFGSGTRLTVV.

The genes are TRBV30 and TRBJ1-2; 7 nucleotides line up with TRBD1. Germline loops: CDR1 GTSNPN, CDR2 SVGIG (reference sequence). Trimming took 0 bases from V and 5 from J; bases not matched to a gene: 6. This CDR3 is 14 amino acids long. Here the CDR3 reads CAWSVKGQPYGYTF. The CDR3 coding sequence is TGTGCCTGGAGTGTAAAGGGACAGCCTTATGGCTACACCTTC.

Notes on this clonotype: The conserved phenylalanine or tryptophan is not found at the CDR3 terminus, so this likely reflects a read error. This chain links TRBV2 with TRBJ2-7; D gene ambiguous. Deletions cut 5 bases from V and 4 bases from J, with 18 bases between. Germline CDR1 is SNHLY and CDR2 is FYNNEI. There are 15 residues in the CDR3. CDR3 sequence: CASSRRLLFSYEQYL. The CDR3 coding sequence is TGTGCCAGCAGTAGGAGACTCCTGTTTTCGTACGAGCAGTACCTC.

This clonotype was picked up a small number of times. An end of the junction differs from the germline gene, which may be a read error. Here the CDR3 DNA reads TGTGCCAGCAGTCACTCGAGGGGTAGCGGGAGGGTAGGCAATGAGCAGTTCTTC. Its translation: CASSHSRGSGRVGNEQFF. The rearrangement joins TRBV6-5 to TRBJ2-1, with TRBD2 matching 11 bases. The CDR3 spans 18 residues. Germline CDR1 is MNHEY and CDR2 is SVGAGI.

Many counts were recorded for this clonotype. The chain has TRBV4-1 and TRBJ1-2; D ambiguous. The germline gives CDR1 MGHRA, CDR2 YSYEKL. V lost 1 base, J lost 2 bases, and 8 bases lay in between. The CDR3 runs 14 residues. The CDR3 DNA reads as TGCGCCAGCAGCCAAGGGACCCTAAACTATGGCTACACCTTC. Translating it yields CASSQGTLNYGYTF.

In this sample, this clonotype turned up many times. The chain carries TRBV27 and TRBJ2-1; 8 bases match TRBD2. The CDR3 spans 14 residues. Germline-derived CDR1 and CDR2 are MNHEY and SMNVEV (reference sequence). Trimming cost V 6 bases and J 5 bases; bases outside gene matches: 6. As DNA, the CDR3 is TGTGCCAGCAGGCTTGGACTAGCCAACAATGAGCAGTTCTTC. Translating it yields CASRLGLANNEQFF.

CDR3 loop: CASSLGGVNQPQQYF. The CDR3 nucleotides are TGTGCCAGCAGTTTAGGGGGGGTAAATCAGCCCCAGCAGTACTTC. This chain joins TRBV12-3 or TRBV12-4 and TRBJ2-7, with a weak D call TRBD2 (6 bases). The CDR3 is 15 amino acids. V was shortened by 1 base and J by 8 bases, with 18 bases between the two germline ends.

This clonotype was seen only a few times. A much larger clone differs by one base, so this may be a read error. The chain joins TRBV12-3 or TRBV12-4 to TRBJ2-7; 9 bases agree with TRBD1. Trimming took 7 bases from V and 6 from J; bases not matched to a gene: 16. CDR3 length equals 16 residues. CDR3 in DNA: TGTGCCAGCACCAACACAGGGGGCACTTTAATTCGCGAGCAGTACTTC. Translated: CASTNTGGTLIREQYF.

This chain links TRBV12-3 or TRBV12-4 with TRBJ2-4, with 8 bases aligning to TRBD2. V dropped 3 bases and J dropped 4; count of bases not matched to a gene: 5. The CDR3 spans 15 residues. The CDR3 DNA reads TGTGCCAGCAGTTTCCACTCTAGCGGGAAAAACATTCAGTACTTC. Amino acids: CASSFHSSGKNIQYF.

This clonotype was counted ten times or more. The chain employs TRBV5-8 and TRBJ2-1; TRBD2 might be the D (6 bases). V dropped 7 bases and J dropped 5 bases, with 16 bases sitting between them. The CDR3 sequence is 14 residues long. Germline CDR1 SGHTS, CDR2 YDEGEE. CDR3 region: CASSRGSGDNEQFF. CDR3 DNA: TGTGCCAGCTCCCGAGGATCGGGGGACAATGAGCAGTTCTTC.

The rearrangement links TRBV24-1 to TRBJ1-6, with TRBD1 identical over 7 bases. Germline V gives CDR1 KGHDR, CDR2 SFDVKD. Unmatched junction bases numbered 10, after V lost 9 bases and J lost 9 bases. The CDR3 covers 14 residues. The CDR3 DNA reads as TGTGCCACCGGGGGGAGGGGGCTCGGTTCACCCCTCCACTTT. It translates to CATGGRGLGSPLHF.

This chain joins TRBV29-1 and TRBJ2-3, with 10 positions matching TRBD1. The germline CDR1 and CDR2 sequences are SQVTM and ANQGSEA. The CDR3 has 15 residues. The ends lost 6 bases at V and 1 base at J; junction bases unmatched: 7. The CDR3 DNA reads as TGCAGCGTCCAGACAGGGGGCCGAGGCACAGATACGCAGTATTTT. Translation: CSVQTGGRGTDTQYF.

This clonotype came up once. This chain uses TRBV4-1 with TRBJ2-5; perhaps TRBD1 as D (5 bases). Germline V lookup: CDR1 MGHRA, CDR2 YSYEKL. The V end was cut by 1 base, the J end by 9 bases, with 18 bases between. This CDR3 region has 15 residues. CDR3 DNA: TGCGCCAGCAGCCAAGTCAGGGATAGCAATCAGCCCCAGTACTTC. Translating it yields CASSQVRDSNQPQYF.

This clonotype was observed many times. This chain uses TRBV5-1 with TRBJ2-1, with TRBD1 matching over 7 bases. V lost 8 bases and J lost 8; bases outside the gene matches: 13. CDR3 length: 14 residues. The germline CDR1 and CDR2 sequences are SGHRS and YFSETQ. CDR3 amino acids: CARESLRDRYEQFF. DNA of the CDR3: TGCGCCAGAGAATCTTTGAGGGACAGATATGAGCAGTTCTTC. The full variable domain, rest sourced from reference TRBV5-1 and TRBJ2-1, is KAGVTQTPRYLIKTRGQQVTLSCSPISGHRSVSWYQQTPGQGLQFLFEYFSETQRNKGNFPGRFSGRQFSNSRSEMNVSTLELGDSALYLCARESLRDRYEQFFGPGTRLTVL.

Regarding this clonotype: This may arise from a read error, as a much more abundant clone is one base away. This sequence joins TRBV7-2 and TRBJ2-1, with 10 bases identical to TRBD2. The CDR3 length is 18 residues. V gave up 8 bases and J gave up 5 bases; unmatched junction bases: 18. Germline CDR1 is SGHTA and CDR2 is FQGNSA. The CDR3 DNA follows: TGTGCCAGCGGTGTAGTCGGTTTTGGGACTAGCGTTAACAATGAGCAGTTCTTC. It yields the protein CASGVVGFGTSVNNEQFF.

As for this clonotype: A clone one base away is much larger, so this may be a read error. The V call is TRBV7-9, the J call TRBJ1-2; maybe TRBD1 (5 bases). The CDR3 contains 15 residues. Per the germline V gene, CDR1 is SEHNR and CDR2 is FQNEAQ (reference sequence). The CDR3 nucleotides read TGTGCCAGCAGCATGGCCAATCAGGGAAACTATGGCTACCCCTTC. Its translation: CASSMANQGNYGYPF.

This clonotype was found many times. CDR3 in amino acids: CASSAPGGETQYF. The CDR3 coding sequence is TGTGCCAGCAGCGCCCCTGGGGGAGAGACCCAGTACTTC. This chain joins TRBV12-3 or TRBV12-4 and TRBJ2-5; tentatively, D is TRBD1 or TRBD2 (5 bases each). Trimming removed 6 bases from V and 4 bases from J, with 12 bases in between. CDR3 length: 13 amino acids.

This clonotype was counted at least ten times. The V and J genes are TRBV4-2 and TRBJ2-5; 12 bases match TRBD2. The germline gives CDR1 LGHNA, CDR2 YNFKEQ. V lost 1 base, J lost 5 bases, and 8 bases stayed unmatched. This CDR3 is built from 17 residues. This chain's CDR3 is CASSQVRTSGVRETQYF. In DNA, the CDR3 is TGTGCCAGCAGCCAAGTGAGGACTAGCGGGGTTCGTGAGACCCAGTACTTC.

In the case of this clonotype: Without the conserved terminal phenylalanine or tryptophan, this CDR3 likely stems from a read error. CDR3: CASTQDARGYEQYL. The CDR3 DNA sequence: TGCGCCAGCACCCAAGATGCCAGAGGCTACGAGCAGTACCTC. V is TRBV4-1 and J is TRBJ2-7; unclear D gene. Germline V gene sequence: CDR1 MGHRA, CDR2 YSYEKL. This CDR3 contains 14 residues.

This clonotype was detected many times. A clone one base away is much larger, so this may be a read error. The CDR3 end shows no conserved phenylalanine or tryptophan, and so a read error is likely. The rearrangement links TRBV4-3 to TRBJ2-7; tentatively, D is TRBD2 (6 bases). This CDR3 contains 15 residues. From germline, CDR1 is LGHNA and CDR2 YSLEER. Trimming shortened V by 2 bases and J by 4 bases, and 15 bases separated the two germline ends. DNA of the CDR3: TGCGCCAGCAGCCAAATGTTAGCGGTTGAGTACGAGCAGTACCTC. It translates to CASSQMLAVEYEQYL.